This TCR beta chain was identified during a study of T cell responses to AZD1222 COVID-19 vaccine. As to this clone: The target antigen is unknown.

Data came from immunoSEQ multiplex PCR; TCRdb stores just in-frame clones and leaves some out. The table includes just under 85,000 clones, less than 90% detected once. The CDR3 has 14 residues. V lost 4 bases and J 5 bases, leaving 15 bases between the germline ends. CDR1 and CDR2 (germline): SGDLS, YYNGEE. Points from the study as a whole: Nearly half of spike-specific TCRs reportedly target unmutated variant regions. The donor cohort was predominantly white British with a female majority, and clonal diversity may have been underestimated.

This sequence joins TRBV9 and TRBJ2-5; possibly TRBD1 for D (5 bases). The sample was peripheral blood, taken on day 0 of AZD1222 vaccination. This clonotype was obtained from an adult in good health. This chain's CDR3 is CASSISQGRETQYF. The CDR3 DNA sequence: TGTGCCAGCAGCATCTCCCAGGGCCGGGAGACCCAGTACTTC.